The 13 T cell receptor beta chains below were found in one sample sequenced in a study of response to subunit inactivated influenza vaccine. TCRdb itself ran the RT-PCR reads through MiXCR, one entry per CDR3 protein. The sample records 500,000 or so distinct CDR3 sequences, 16% being singletons. The sample was CD4+ T cells sorted from PBMCs, taken 23 to 25 months after vaccination. The receptors come from a man between 50 and 75 years old who received an inactivated influenza vaccine.

This clonotype was detected a few times. This chain uses TRBV7-2 with TRBJ2-1; no clear D gene. Deletions cut 5 bases from V and 0 bases from J, with 11 bases between. The CDR3 consists of 15 residues. CDR1 and CDR2 (germline): SGHTA, FQGNSA. Here the CDR3 DNA reads TGTGCCAGCAGCCATCTGGCTTACTCCTACAATGAGCAGTTCTTC. Its protein is CASSHLAYSYNEQFF.

The chain employs TRBV6-5 and TRBJ2-6; 12 bases map to TRBD2. After removal of 5 bases from V and 2 bases from J, the junction contained 7 bases not matched to a gene. Germline values: CDR1 MNHEY, CDR2 SVGAGI. The CDR3 runs 18 residues. CDR3 residues: CASSHPSGRAAGANVLTF. In DNA, the CDR3 is TGTGCCAGCAGTCACCCTAGCGGGAGGGCCGCTGGGGCCAACGTCCTGACTTTC.

About this clonotype: One junction end disagrees with the germline gene, perhaps due to a read error. The J gene is TRBJ1-4, the V gene TRBV6-6; D gene uncertain. Germline V gene data show CDR1 as MNHNY and CDR2 as SVGAGI (reference sequence). This CDR3 has 13 amino acids. The CDR3 DNA reads TGTGACAGCAGTTACTTCAGGAATGAAAAACTGTTTTTT. Its translation: CDSSYFRNEKLFF.

This clonotype was counted only a few times. CDR3 sequence: CSVRTGGAGANVLTF. The DNA of the CDR3 is TGCAGCGTCCGGACAGGGGGCGCGGGGGCCAACGTCCTGACTTTC. The chain combines TRBV29-1 with TRBJ2-6, with 11 positions matching TRBD1. The CDR3 runs 15 residues. Germline V lookup: CDR1 SQVTM, CDR2 ANQGSEA. The J segment lost 4 bases and the V segment lost 6 bases, leaving 5 bases of the junction unmatched.

The V and J genes are TRBV4-3 and TRBJ2-4; 8 positions agree with TRBD1. The CDR3 is made up of 15 amino acids. Germline CDR1 LGHNA, CDR2 YSLEER. V lost 1 base to trimming and J lost 2 bases; unmatched junction nucleotides: 1. The CDR3 nucleotides read TGCGCCAGCAGCCAAGGGACAGGGTCCAAAAACATTCAGTACTTC. Its translation: CASSQGTGSKNIQYF.

This clonotype has more than one count but fewer than ten. This sequence joins TRBV19 and TRBJ2-2; D may be TRBD2 (6 bases). This CDR3 region has 15 residues. CDR1 LNHDA and CDR2 SQIVND come from the germline V gene (reference sequence). V lost 3 bases, J lost 1 base, and 9 bases lay in between. The CDR3 DNA reads as TGTGCCAGTAGTATGGGACTCCAGAACACCGGGGAGCTGTTTTTT. As protein: CASSMGLQNTGELFF.

This clonotype turned up a few times. The genes are TRBV28 and TRBJ1-6; D is possibly TRBD1 (5 bases). The CDR3 contains 13 residues. V lost 11 bases, J lost 0 bases, and 8 bases lay in between. In germline, CDR1 is MDHEN, CDR2 SYDVKM. As DNA, the CDR3 is TGTGCCGGGGGGAGCTCCTATAATTCACCCCTCCACTTT. Its protein is CAGGSSYNSPLHF.

This clonotype was detected a few times. The chain couples TRBV7-8 to TRBJ2-7; 12 nucleotides line up with TRBD1. V lost 5 bases, J lost 0 bases, and 8 bases stayed unmatched. The CDR3 sequence is 17 residues long. From germline, CDR1 is SGHVS and CDR2 FQNEAQ. The CDR3 nucleotides are TGTGCCAGCAGCCCTAGGGACAGGGGGCAGAGCTCCTACGAGCAGTACTTC. Translation gives CASSPRDRGQSSYEQYF.

This clonotype was observed a few times. The chain has TRBV12-3 or TRBV12-4 and TRBJ1-6, with D possibly being TRBD1 (6 bases). The germline V and J ends were trimmed by 2 bases and 7 bases, with 9 bases remaining between them. CDR3 length: 14 amino acids. The CDR3 nucleotides read TGTGCCAGCAGTTTAAGGGGGGAGAATTCACCCCTCCACTTT. Its protein product is CASSLRGENSPLHF.

This chain uses TRBV29-1 with TRBJ1-2; TRBD1 matches at 8 bases. Unmatched junction bases numbered 10, after V lost 3 bases and J lost 4 bases. The CDR3 totals 15 residues. Germline-derived CDR1 and CDR2 are SQVTM and ANQGSEA. DNA for the CDR3: TGCAGCGTTGACTCTGGACAGGGTTTAGCCTATGGCTACACCTTC. This translates into CSVDSGQGLAYGYTF.

V gene TRBV9 combines with J gene TRBJ1-4, with D tentatively TRBD1 (5 bases). V was clipped by 2 bases and J by 7 bases, with 27 bases between them. The CDR3 extends over 19 amino acids. Germline CDR1 and CDR2: SGDLS and YYNGEE. CDR3 in DNA: TGTGCCAGCAGCGTGGCCGCTGGGCGGGGGACGGGATTAAGTGAAAAACTGTTTTTT. Translation: CASSVAAGRGTGLSEKLFF.

The chain is built from TRBV7-8 and TRBJ2-7; D call uncertain. Germline V lookup: CDR1 SGHVS, CDR2 FQNEAQ. The CDR3 contains 14 residues. V was clipped by 0 bases and J by 1 base, with 7 bases between them. The CDR3 region is CASSLAEQSYEQYF. The CDR3 nucleotides read TGTGCCAGCAGCTTAGCGGAACAGTCCTACGAGCAGTACTTC.

This clonotype came up a few times. The chain combines TRBV3-1 with TRBJ2-3; possibly TRBD1 for D (5 bases). V was cut by 6 bases and J by 0 bases, with 13 bases left in between. The CDR3 contains 15 residues. CDR1 is LGHDT and CDR2 is YNNKEL in the germline V gene (reference sequence). For the CDR3, the DNA is TGTGCCAGCAGTCGACAGAATCCTAGCACAGATACGCAGTATTTT. This translates into CASSRQNPSTDTQYF.